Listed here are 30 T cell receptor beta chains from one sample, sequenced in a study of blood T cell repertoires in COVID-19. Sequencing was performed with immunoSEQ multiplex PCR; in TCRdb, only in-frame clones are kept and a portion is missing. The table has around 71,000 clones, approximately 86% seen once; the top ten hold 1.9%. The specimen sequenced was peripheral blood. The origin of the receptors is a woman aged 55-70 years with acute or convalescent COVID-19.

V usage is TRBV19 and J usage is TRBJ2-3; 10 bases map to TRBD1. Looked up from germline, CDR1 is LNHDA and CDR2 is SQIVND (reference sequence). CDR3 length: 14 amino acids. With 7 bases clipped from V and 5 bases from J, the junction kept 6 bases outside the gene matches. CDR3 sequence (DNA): TGTGCCAGTATGACAGGGGGCTTTGGAGATACGCAGTATTTT. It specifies CASMTGGFGDTQYF.

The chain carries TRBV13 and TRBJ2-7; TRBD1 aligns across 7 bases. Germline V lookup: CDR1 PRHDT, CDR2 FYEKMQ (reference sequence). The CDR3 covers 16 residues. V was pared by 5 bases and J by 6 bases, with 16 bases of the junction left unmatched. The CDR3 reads CASSTRPGQKLSEQYF. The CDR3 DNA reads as TGTGCCAGCAGCACCCGGCCGGGACAGAAGCTTTCCGAGCAGTACTTC.

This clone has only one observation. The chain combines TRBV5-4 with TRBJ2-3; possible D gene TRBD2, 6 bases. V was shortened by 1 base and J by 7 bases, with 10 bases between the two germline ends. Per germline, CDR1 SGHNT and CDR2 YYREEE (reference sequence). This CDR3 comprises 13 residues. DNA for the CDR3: TGTGCCAGCAGCTTGCCTAGCGAGTATACGCAGTATTTT. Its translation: CASSLPSEYTQYF.

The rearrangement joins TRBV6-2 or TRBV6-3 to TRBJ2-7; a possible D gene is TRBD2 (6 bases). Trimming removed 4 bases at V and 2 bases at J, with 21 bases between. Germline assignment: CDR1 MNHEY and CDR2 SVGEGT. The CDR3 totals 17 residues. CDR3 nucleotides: TGTGCCAGCAGTTTCCCCACGCGGGGTCTCCCAACCTACGAGCAGTACTTC. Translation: CASSFPTRGLPTYEQYF.

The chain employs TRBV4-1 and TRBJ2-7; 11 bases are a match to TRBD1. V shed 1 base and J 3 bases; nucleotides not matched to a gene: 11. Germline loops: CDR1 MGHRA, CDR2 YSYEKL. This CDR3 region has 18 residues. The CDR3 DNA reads TGCGCCAGCAGCCAAGGTGCCCCCCCCGGGACAGGGGGCTACGAGCAGTACTTC. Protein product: CASSQGAPPGTGGYEQYF.

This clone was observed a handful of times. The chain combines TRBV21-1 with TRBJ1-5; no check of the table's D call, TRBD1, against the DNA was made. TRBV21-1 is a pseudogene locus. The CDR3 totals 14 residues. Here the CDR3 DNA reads TGTGCCAGCAGCAAAGGGCCCAGGGAAGAGCCCCAGCATTTT. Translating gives CASSKGPREEPQHF.

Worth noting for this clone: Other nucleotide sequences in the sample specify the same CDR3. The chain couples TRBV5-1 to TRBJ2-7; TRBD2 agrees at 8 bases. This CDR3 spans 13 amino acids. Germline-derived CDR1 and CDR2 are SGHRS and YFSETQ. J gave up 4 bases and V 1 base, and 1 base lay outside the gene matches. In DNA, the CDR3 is TGCGCCAGCAGCTTGCGGGAGGGATACGAGCAGTACTTC. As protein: CASSLREGYEQYF.

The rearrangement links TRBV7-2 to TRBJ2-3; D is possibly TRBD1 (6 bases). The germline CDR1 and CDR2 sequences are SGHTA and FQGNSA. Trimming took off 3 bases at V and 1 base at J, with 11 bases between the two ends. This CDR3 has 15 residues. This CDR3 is CASSFTGSRTDTQYF. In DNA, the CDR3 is TGTGCCAGCAGCTTTACAGGGTCCCGCACAGATACGCAGTATTTT.

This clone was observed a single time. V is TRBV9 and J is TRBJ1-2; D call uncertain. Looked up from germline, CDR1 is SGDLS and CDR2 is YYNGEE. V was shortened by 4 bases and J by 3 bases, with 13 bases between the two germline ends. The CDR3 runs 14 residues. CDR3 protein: CASSPQTTDYGYTF. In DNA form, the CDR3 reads TGTGCCAGCAGCCCTCAGACTACCGACTATGGCTACACCTTC.

The CDR3 here is CASSRSGNTIYF. CDR3 nucleotide sequence: TGTGCCAGTAGTCGCTCTGGAAACACCATATATTTT. The V gene is TRBV19, the J gene TRBJ1-3; D unclear. CDR3 length: 12 residues. Germline CDR1 and CDR2: LNHDA and SQIVND (reference sequence). Trimming stripped 5 bases from V and 0 bases from J, with 2 bases between.

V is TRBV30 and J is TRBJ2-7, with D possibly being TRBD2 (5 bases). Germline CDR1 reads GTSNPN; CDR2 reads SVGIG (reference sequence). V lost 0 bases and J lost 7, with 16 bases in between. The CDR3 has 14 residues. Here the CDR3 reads CAWSVGASSREQYF. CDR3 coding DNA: TGTGCCTGGAGTGTAGGAGCTAGCTCGCGGGAGCAGTACTTC.

As DNA, the CDR3 is TGTGCCAGTAGTATGGCTAGCGGGGCCTACGAGCAGTACTTC. This sequence encodes CASSMASGAYEQYF. The chain recombines TRBV19 with TRBJ2-7; 9 nucleotides agree with TRBD2. CDR3 length equals 14 residues. V shed 3 bases, J shed 2 bases, and the junction held 2 bases outside the gene matches. Per germline, CDR1 LNHDA and CDR2 SQIVND (reference sequence).

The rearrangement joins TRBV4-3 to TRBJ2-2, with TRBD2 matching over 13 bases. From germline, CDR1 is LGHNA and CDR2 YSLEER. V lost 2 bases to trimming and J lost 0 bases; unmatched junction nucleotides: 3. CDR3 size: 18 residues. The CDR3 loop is CASSQRTSGRANTGELFF. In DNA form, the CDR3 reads TGCGCCAGCAGCCAAAGGACTAGCGGGAGAGCGAACACCGGGGAGCTGTTTTTT.

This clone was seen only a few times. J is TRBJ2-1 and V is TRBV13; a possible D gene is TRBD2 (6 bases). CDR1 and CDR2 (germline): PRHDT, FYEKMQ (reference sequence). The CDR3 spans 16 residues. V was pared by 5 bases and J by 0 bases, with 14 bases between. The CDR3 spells CASSPRGRSSYNEQFF. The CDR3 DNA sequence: TGTGCCAGCAGCCCGCGTGGGAGGAGCTCCTACAATGAGCAGTTCTTC.

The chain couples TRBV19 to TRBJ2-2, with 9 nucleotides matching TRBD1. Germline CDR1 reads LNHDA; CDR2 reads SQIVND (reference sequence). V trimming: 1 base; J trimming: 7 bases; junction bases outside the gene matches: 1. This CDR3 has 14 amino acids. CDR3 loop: CASSIVTGGGELFF. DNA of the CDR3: TGTGCCAGTAGTATAGTGACAGGGGGCGGGGAGCTGTTTTTT.

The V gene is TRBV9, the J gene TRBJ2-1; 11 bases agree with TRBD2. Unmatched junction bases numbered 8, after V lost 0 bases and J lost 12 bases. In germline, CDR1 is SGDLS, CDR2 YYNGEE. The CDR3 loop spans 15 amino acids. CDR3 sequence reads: CASSVDNSGGAAQFF. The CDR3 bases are TGTGCCAGCAGCGTAGACAATAGCGGGGGGGCGGCGCAGTTCTTC.

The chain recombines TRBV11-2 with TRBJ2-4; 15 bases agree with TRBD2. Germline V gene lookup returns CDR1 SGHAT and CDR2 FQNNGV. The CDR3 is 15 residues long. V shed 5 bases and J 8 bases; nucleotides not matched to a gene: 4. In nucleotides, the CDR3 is TGTGCCAGCAGCATAGGGACTAGCGGGAGGTACATTCAGTACTTC. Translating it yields CASSIGTSGRYIQYF.

CDR3 sequence reads: CASSLWGKYSNQPQHF. The DNA for the CDR3 is TGTGCCAGCAGCTTATGGGGCAAATATAGCAATCAGCCCCAGCATTTT. This chain joins TRBV7-7 and TRBJ1-5; tentative D call: TRBD1 (5 bases). V was trimmed by 2 bases and J by 0 bases, leaving 11 bases between them. The germline V gene has CDR1 SSHAT and CDR2 FNYEAQ (reference sequence). The CDR3 extends over 16 amino acids. The variable domain in full, with the rest retrieved from reference TRBV7-7 and TRBJ1-5, is GAGVSQSPRYKVTKRGQDVTLRCDPISSHATLYWYQQALGQGPEFLTYFNYEAQPDKSGLPSDRFSAERPEGSISTLTIQRTEQRDSAMYRCASSLWGKYSNQPQHFGDGTRLSIL.

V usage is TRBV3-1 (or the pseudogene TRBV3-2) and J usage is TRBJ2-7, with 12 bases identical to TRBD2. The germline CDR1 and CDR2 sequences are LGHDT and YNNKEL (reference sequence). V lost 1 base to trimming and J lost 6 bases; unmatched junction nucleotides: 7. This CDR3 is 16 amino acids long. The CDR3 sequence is CASSQVTSGSISEQYF. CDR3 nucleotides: TGTGCCAGCAGCCAAGTGACTAGCGGGAGTATCTCCGAGCAGTACTTC.

CDR3 bases: TGTGCCAGCAGTCCGCCCCTAGCGGTGACAACCTACAATGAGCAGTTCTTC. This gives the protein CASSPPLAVTTYNEQFF. This chain uses TRBV27 with TRBJ2-1, with 7 bases aligning to TRBD2. V trimming: 5 bases; J trimming: 2 bases; junction bases outside the gene matches: 12. Germline CDR1 MNHEY, CDR2 SMNVEV (reference sequence). The CDR3 spans 17 residues.

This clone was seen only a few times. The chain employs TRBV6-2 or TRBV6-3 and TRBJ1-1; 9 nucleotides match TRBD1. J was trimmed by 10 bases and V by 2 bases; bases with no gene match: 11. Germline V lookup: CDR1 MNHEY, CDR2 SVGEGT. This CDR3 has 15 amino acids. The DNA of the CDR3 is TGTGCCAGCAGTTACGGAGGGACAGGGAACCGTCGAGCTTTCTTT. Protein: CASSYGGTGNRRAFF.

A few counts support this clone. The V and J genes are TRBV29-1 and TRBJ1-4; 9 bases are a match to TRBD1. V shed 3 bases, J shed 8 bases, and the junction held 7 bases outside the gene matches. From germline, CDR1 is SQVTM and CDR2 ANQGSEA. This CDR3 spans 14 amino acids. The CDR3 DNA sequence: TGCAGCGTTGAGTCGTGGACAGGGGACGAAAAACTGTTTTTT. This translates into CSVESWTGDEKLFF.

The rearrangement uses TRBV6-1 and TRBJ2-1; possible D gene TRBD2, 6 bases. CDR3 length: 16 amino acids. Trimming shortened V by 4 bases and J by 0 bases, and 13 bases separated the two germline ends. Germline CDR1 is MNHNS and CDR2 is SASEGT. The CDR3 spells CASSGPAGSSYNEQFF. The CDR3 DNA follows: TGTGCCAGCAGTGGACCAGCCGGGAGCTCCTACAATGAGCAGTTCTTC.

The DNA of the CDR3 is TGTGCCAGCAGTTTCAGGGTTTCCAATCAGCCCCAGCATTTT. Protein product: CASSFRVSNQPQHF. The chain recombines TRBV27 with TRBJ1-5, with D maybe TRBD1 (5 bases). The CDR3 runs 14 residues. V was clipped by 3 bases and J by 3 bases, with 9 bases between them. CDR1 is MNHEY and CDR2 is SMNVEV in the germline V gene (reference sequence).

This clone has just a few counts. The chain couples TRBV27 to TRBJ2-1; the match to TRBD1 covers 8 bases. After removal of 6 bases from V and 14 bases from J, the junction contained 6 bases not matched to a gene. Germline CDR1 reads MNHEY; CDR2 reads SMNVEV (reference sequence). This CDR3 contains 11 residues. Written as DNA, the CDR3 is TGTGCCAGCAGGCCCGGACAGGGTGAGTTCTTC. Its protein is CASRPGQGEFF.

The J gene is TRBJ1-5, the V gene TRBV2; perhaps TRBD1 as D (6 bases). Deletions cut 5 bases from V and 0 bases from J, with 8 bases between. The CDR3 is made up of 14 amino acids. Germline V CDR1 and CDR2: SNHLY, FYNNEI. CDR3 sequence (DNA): TGTGCCAGCAGTTGGACAGATAGCAATCAGCCCCAGCATTTT. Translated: CASSWTDSNQPQHF.

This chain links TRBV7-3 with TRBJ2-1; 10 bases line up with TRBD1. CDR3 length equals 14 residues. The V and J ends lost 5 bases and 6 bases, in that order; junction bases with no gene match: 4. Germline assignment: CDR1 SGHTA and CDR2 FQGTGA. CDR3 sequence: CASSGRTGGNEQFF. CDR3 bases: TGTGCCAGCAGCGGACGGACAGGGGGCAATGAGCAGTTCTTC.

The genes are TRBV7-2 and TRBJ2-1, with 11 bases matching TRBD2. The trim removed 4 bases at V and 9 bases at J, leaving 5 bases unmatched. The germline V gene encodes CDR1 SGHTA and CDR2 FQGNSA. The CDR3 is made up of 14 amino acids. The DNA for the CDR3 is TGTGCCAGCAGCTATAGCGGGGGGGCGGGTGAGCAGTTCTTC. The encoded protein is CASSYSGGAGEQFF.

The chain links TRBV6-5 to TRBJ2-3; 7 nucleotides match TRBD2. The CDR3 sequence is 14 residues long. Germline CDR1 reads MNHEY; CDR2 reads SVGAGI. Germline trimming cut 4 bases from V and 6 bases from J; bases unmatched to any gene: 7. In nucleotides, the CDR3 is TGTGCCAGCAGTTGGGGCGGGAGAGCGGATACGCAGTATTTT. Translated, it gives CASSWGGRADTQYF.

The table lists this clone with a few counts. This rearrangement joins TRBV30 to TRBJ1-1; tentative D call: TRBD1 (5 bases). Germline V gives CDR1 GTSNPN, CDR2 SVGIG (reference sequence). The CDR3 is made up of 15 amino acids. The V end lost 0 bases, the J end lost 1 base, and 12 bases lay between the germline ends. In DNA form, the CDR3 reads TGTGCCTGGAGTGTGTCCGGGACTACGAACACTGAAGCTTTCTTT. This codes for CAWSVSGTTNTEAFF.